The 23 T cell receptor beta chains listed next were all sequenced from one sample in a study of T cells in Graves' hyperthyroidism and ophthalmopathy. Researchers amplified the TCR beta CDR3 regions from RNA transcripts. HTBI primers were used for first-round RT-PCR of the TCR CDR3. MiXCR, run by TCRdb on the multiplex PCR reads, gives a single entry per CDR3 protein. The table lists over 350,000 distinct CDR3 sequences, roughly 14% of them singletons. Sequenced input: blood. The receptors were gathered from a man aged 18 to 29 with Graves' ophthalmopathy.

This clonotype was seen a handful of times. The chain carries TRBV7-9 and TRBJ2-5; 7 bases match TRBD2. V dropped 1 base and J dropped 3; count of bases not matched to a gene: 5. The CDR3 is 15 amino acids. Germline V gene data show CDR1 as SEHNR and CDR2 as FQNEAQ (reference sequence). CDR3 nucleotides: TGTGCCAGCAGCTTAGGTCCTACTAGCGAAGAGACCCAGTACTTC. It specifies CASSLGPTSEETQYF.

This clonotype was recorded many times. The chain has TRBV20-1 and TRBJ1-2; D is unresolved. The CDR3 has 14 amino acids. CDR1 is DFQATT and CDR2 is SNEGSKA in the germline V gene (reference sequence). The V and J ends lost 3 bases and 9 bases respectively, with 20 bases between them. The CDR3: CSASTERNSISYTF. CDR3 DNA: TGCAGTGCTAGCACGGAACGGAACTCTATTAGCTACACCTTC.

This clonotype was seen ten or more times. In DNA form, the CDR3 reads TGTGCCAGCAGCCAAGAGCGGGGGACAGCGATAGGTAATGAAAAACTGTTTTTT. Amino acid sequence: CASSQERGTAIGNEKLFF. The chain uses TRBV3-1 and TRBJ1-4, with TRBD1 matching over 7 bases. This CDR3 has 18 residues. Germline V gene sequence: CDR1 LGHDT, CDR2 YNNKEL (reference sequence). The V gene end was trimmed by 0 bases and the J gene end by 4 bases; junction bases not matched to a gene: 11.

This clonotype has only a few counts. The V and J genes are TRBV5-1 and TRBJ2-2, with D perhaps matching TRBD1 or TRBD2 (6 bases each). This CDR3 is built from 14 residues. V was cut by 4 bases and J by 3 bases, with 10 bases left in between. Germline V gene sequence: CDR1 SGHRS, CDR2 YFSETQ. The CDR3 spells CASSGGTYTGELFF. CDR3 coding DNA: TGCGCCAGCAGCGGGGGGACATACACCGGGGAGCTGTTTTTT.

The table lists this clonotype with many counts. This chain links TRBV19 with TRBJ2-7; D not resolved. V was shortened by 6 bases and J by 2 bases, with 14 bases between the two germline ends. The length of the CDR3 is 14 residues. Germline CDR1 reads LNHDA; CDR2 reads SQIVND (reference sequence). CDR3 loop: CASSPVSSPYEQYF. The CDR3 DNA reads as TGTGCCAGTAGCCCCGTTTCTAGTCCCTACGAGCAGTACTTC.

This chain connects TRBV7-8 to TRBJ1-5, with D possibly TRBD1 on 6 matching bases. The V end lost 5 bases, the J end lost 1 base, and 12 bases lay between the germline ends. The CDR3 loop spans 15 amino acids. Germline V CDR1 and CDR2: SGHVS, FQNEAQ. In nucleotides, the CDR3 is TGTGCCAGCAGCCCAGGGGCTTGGAGCAATCAGCCCCAGCATTTT. This encodes CASSPGAWSNQPQHF.

This clonotype was recorded many times. The chain joins TRBV30 to TRBJ1-1; 10 bases line up with TRBD1. The germline V gene encodes CDR1 GTSNPN and CDR2 SVGIG (reference sequence). The CDR3 has 13 amino acids. After removal of 3 bases from V and 6 bases from J, the junction contained 4 bases not matched to a gene. CDR3 in amino acids: CAWRGQGLSEAFF. The CDR3 DNA sequence: TGTGCCTGGAGGGGACAGGGGTTATCTGAAGCTTTCTTT.

This rearrangement joins TRBV6-2 or TRBV6-3 to TRBJ2-5; perhaps TRBD2 as D (5 bases). V dropped 0 bases and J dropped 5 bases, with 13 bases sitting between them. The germline CDR1 and CDR2 sequences are MNHEY and SVGEGT. The CDR3 contains 15 residues. Written as DNA, the CDR3 is TGTGCCAGCAGTTACTCGGATGCGGGTCGGGAGACCCAGTACTTC. Translation: CASSYSDAGRETQYF.

The rearrangement joins TRBV12-5 to TRBJ2-7; 14 bases agree with TRBD2. V was pared by 3 bases and J by 6 bases, with 4 bases of the junction left unmatched. This CDR3 is 15 amino acids long. Germline-derived CDR1 and CDR2 are LGHNT and FRNRAP. CDR3 nucleotide sequence: TGTGCTAGTGGTTTCGGGACTAGCGGGAGTGGCGAGCAGTACTTC. Its translation is CASGFGTSGSGEQYF.

This clonotype was detected many times. The CDR3 is CSASLQAGGPYEQYF. CDR3 in DNA: TGCAGTGCTAGTCTCCAAGCGGGAGGGCCCTACGAGCAGTACTTC. This chain links TRBV20-1 with TRBJ2-7, with TRBD2 matching 10 bases. With 3 bases clipped from V and 2 bases from J, the junction kept 7 bases outside the gene matches. The CDR3 is 15 amino acids. Germline V gene lookup returns CDR1 DFQATT and CDR2 SNEGSKA (reference sequence).

This clonotype was counted many times. The chain employs TRBV20-1 and TRBJ1-2; no reliable D call. This CDR3 is built from 10 residues. The ends were cut back, 2 bases at V and 6 bases at J, with 4 bases in the middle. CDR1 is DFQATT and CDR2 is SNEGSKA in the germline V gene (reference sequence). CDR3 nucleotide sequence: TGCAGTGCTAGAAGGGATGGCTACACCTTC. This codes for CSARRDGYTF.

The chain couples TRBV29-1 to TRBJ2-7; 16 bases agree with TRBD2. The CDR3 consists of 19 residues. Trimming took 2 bases from V and 3 from J; bases not matched to a gene: 13. Germline V gives CDR1 SQVTM, CDR2 ANQGSEA. DNA of the CDR3: TGCAGCGTTGAACGGGGGGGGGGACTAGCGGGAGGGGGGTACTACGAGCAGTACTTC. It encodes CSVERGGGLAGGGYYEQYF.

As regards this clonotype: A read error is possible here, since a much larger clone lies one base away. This rearrangement joins TRBV6-1 to TRBJ2-3; D ambiguous. CDR1 and CDR2 (germline): MNHNS, SASEGT. The CDR3 spans 13 residues. The CDR3 here is CASSVAGTDMQYF. The CDR3 DNA sequence: TGTGCCAGCAGTGTGGCTGGCACAGATATGCAGTATTTT.

This sequence joins TRBV20-1 and TRBJ2-4, with D maybe TRBD2 (5 bases). The V end lost 1 base, the J end lost 4 bases, and 11 bases lay between the germline ends. Germline CDR1 reads DFQATT; CDR2 reads SNEGSKA (reference sequence). This CDR3 comprises 14 residues. The CDR3: CSARGEAAKNIQYF. CDR3 in DNA: TGCAGTGCTAGAGGAGAAGCGGCAAAAAACATTCAGTACTTC.

Only a few counts were recorded for this clonotype. This rearrangement joins TRBV20-1 to TRBJ2-7; D unresolved. The V and J ends lost 5 bases and 6 bases respectively, with 17 bases between them. Germline CDR1 reads DFQATT; CDR2 reads SNEGSKA (reference sequence). The CDR3 spans 13 residues. The CDR3 sequence: CSAGGSWSSEQYF. As DNA, the CDR3 is TGCAGTGCTGGTGGGTCATGGTCGAGCGAGCAGTACTTC.

Concerning this clonotype itself: It may be a read error: a sequence one base away is much more abundant. CDR3 DNA sequence: TGTGCCAGCAGCCAAGATTCCCTACGGGCCTACGAGCAGTACTTC. It specifies CASSQDSLRAYEQYF. V gene TRBV3-1 combines with J gene TRBJ2-7; D unclear. Germline values: CDR1 LGHDT, CDR2 YNNKEL (reference sequence). V shed 0 bases and J shed 2 bases, with 11 bases lying between them. This CDR3 comprises 15 residues.

This clonotype was observed at least ten times. The rearrangement uses TRBV5-1 and TRBJ1-2, with D unresolved. Trimming pared 3 bases from V and 4 bases from J, leaving 10 bases between. From germline, CDR1 is SGHRS and CDR2 YFSETQ. The CDR3 totals 13 residues. Here the CDR3 DNA reads TGCGCCAGCAGCTCCGACGGCAGCTATGGCTACACCTTC. It encodes CASSSDGSYGYTF.

At least ten counts were recorded for this clonotype. The genes are TRBV11-1 and TRBJ1-2; 7 nucleotides match TRBD1. V lost 5 bases and J lost 2; bases outside the gene matches: 17. CDR1 SGHAT and CDR2 FQDESV come from the germline V gene (reference sequence). This CDR3 comprises 18 residues. The CDR3 DNA reads as TGTGCCAGCAGCGACGAACTTAAGGGACAGTACTCAAACTATGGCTACACCTTC. It encodes CASSDELKGQYSNYGYTF.

This clonotype was counted only a few times. This chain uses TRBV5-4 with TRBJ2-1; D uncertain. This CDR3 has 14 residues. Deletions cut 0 bases from V and 6 bases from J, with 10 bases between. From germline, CDR1 is SGHNT and CDR2 YYREEE (reference sequence). The CDR3 nucleotides are TGTGCCAGCAGCTTGGGAGTTCCGGGCAATGAGCAGTTCTTC. As protein: CASSLGVPGNEQFF. The variable domain in full, completed from reference TRBV5-4 and TRBJ2-1, reads ETGVTQSPTHLIKTRGQQVTLRCSSQSGHNTVSWYQQALGQGPQFIFQYYREEENGRGNFPPRFSGLQFPNYSSELNVNALELDDSALYLCASSLGVPGNEQFFGPGTRLTVL.

The chain has TRBV6-1 and TRBJ1-1; 9 bases fit TRBD1. Trimming removed 7 bases from V and 4 bases from J; junction bases left unmatched: 7. From germline, CDR1 is MNHNS and CDR2 SASEGT. The CDR3 contains 14 residues. CDR3 sequence: CASIATGGLTEAFF. The CDR3 DNA follows: TGTGCCAGCATCGCCACAGGGGGCCTCACTGAAGCTTTCTTT.

This clonotype was detected many times. The rearrangement uses TRBV20-1 and TRBJ2-2; either TRBD1 or TRBD2 may supply D (5 bases each). Trimming took 7 bases from V and 3 from J, leaving 9 bases between them. CDR1 is DFQATT and CDR2 is SNEGSKA in the germline V gene (reference sequence). CDR3 length: 12 residues. CDR3 residues: CSGGGDTGELFF. The CDR3 DNA is TGCAGTGGTGGGGGAGACACCGGGGAGCTGTTTTTT.

This clonotype was seen repeatedly, ten times or more. V and J are TRBV20-1 and TRBJ2-7, with a possible D match to TRBD2 (6 bases). Germline V gene data show CDR1 as DFQATT and CDR2 as SNEGSKA (reference sequence). CDR3 length: 13 residues. V was trimmed by 3 bases and J by 8 bases, leaving 17 bases between them. The CDR3 spells CSASHGSGVQQYF. CDR3 nucleotides: TGCAGTGCTAGTCACGGGAGCGGCGTACAGCAGTACTTC.

This clonotype was seen many times. The chain carries TRBV5-1 and TRBJ2-7; either TRBD1 or TRBD2 may fit D (5 bases each). Trimming shortened V by 3 bases and J by 2 bases, and 21 bases separated the two germline ends. From germline, CDR1 is SGHRS and CDR2 YFSETQ. This CDR3 region has 17 residues. The CDR3 DNA reads as TGCGCCAGCAGCTGGGGGTATACTGGGATGAGGCCCTACGAGCAGTACTTC. It encodes CASSWGYTGMRPYEQYF.